The 30 T cell receptor beta chains listed next were all sequenced from one sample in a study of blood T cell repertoires in COVID-19. Method: immunoSEQ multiplex PCR; TCRdb's copy keeps in-frame clones and lacks some. The sample holds some 120,000 clones, around nine tenths seen once. Material for sequencing was peripheral blood. Source of these receptors: a human donor in a cohort sampled during active COVID-19.

This sequence joins TRBV19 and TRBJ1-2; D ambiguous. In germline, CDR1 is LNHDA, CDR2 SQIVND (reference sequence). The length of the CDR3 is 15 residues. The ends were cut back, 10 bases at V and 2 bases at J, with 20 bases in the middle. The CDR3 region has the DNA TGTGCCATCAGAGGGTATCCCGCGGGAAACTATGGCTACACCTTC. It codes for CAIRGYPAGNYGYTF.

CDR3 sequence (DNA): TGTGCCAGCAGTAAGCGGGAAGAGCAGTTCTTC. Its protein is CASSKREEQFF. The chain employs TRBV28 and TRBJ2-1; TRBD2 matches at 7 bases. CDR3 length: 11 residues. The V gene's germline CDR1 is MDHEN and CDR2 SYDVKM. The trim removed 5 bases at V and 10 bases at J, leaving 2 bases unmatched.

This rearrangement joins TRBV13 to TRBJ2-7; TRBD2 might be the D (5 bases). Trimming took off 5 bases at V and 0 bases at J, with 11 bases between the two ends. This CDR3 spans 14 amino acids. Germline V gene data show CDR1 as PRHDT and CDR2 as FYEKMQ (reference sequence). The chain's CDR3 is CASSPRTFSYEQYF. The CDR3 nucleotides are TGTGCCAGCAGCCCGCGGACTTTCTCCTACGAGCAGTACTTC. Together with reference TRBV13 and TRBJ2-7, the CDR3 gives the full variable domain: AAGVIQSPRHLIKEKRETATLKCYPIPRHDTVYWYQQGPGQDPQFLISFYEKMQSDKGSIPDRFSAQQFSDYHSELNMSSLELGDSALYFCASSPRTFSYEQYFGPGTRLTVT.

V and J are TRBV5-1 and TRBJ1-4; 8 positions agree with TRBD1. Germline V gives CDR1 SGHRS, CDR2 YFSETQ. Unmatched junction bases numbered 4, after V lost 4 bases and J lost 2 bases. The CDR3 has 15 residues. In nucleotides, the CDR3 is TGCGCCAGCAGCAAGGACAGGGCTACTAATGAAAAACTGTTTTTT. Encoded protein: CASSKDRATNEKLFF.

This clone occurred once. The V gene is TRBV29-1, the J gene TRBJ1-1; D unresolved. V was pared by 4 bases and J by 0 bases, with 9 bases between. In germline, CDR1 is SQVTM, CDR2 ANQGSEA. The CDR3 consists of 13 residues. CDR3 sequence: CSVVLDMNTEAFF. DNA of the CDR3: TGCAGCGTTGTTCTAGATATGAACACTGAAGCTTTCTTT.

The chain employs TRBV15 and TRBJ2-5, with D maybe TRBD1 (6 bases). The CDR3 sequence is 16 residues long. Deletions cut 3 bases from V and 0 bases from J, with 14 bases between. Germline V gives CDR1 LNHNV, CDR2 YYDKDF (reference sequence). CDR3 sequence: CATSSRQDPYQETQYF. As DNA, the CDR3 is TGTGCCACCAGCAGCCGACAGGACCCGTACCAAGAGACCCAGTACTTC.

This clone was picked up many times. This chain's CDR3 is CASSQPSETTNEQFF. The CDR3 region has the DNA TGCGCCAGCAGCCAACCCTCTGAGACTACCAATGAGCAGTTCTTC. The chain carries TRBV4-1 and TRBJ2-1, with TRBD2 as a possible D gene (5 bases). V was clipped by 2 bases and J by 6 bases, with 14 bases between them. This CDR3 is 15 amino acids long. Germline V CDR1 and CDR2: MGHRA, YSYEKL.

The J gene is TRBJ2-3, the V gene TRBV6-5; weak D call: TRBD2 (6 bases). Looked up from germline, CDR1 is MNHEY and CDR2 is SVGAGI. This CDR3 has 13 amino acids. The ends were cut back, 8 bases at V and 2 bases at J, with 11 bases in the middle. This chain's CDR3 is CASRPGDTDTQYF. The CDR3 DNA sequence: TGTGCCAGCCGTCCGGGGGACACAGATACGCAGTATTTT.

The chain has TRBV27 and TRBJ2-3, with 10 positions matching TRBD1. Per germline, CDR1 MNHEY and CDR2 SMNVEV (reference sequence). Trimming cost V 1 base and J 4 bases; bases outside gene matches: 2. There are 15 residues in the CDR3. CDR3 sequence reads: CASSLYGQGADTQYF. The CDR3 DNA reads as TGTGCCAGCAGTTTATATGGACAGGGGGCAGATACGCAGTATTTT.

The chain joins TRBV9 to TRBJ2-1; 10 bases map to TRBD2. The germline V gene has CDR1 SGDLS and CDR2 YYNGEE. There are 16 residues in the CDR3. The J segment lost 4 bases and the V segment lost 4 bases, leaving 8 bases of the junction unmatched. CDR3 in amino acids: CASSTSGTSEYNEQFF. DNA of the CDR3: TGTGCCAGCAGCACCTCCGGGACTAGCGAGTACAATGAGCAGTTCTTC.

The chain combines TRBV5-1 with TRBJ2-3; TRBD2 matches at 8 bases. CDR3 length equals 16 residues. Germline CDR1 reads SGHRS; CDR2 reads YFSETQ. J lost 4 bases, V lost 3 bases, and 10 bases had no gene match. Here the CDR3 reads CASSWLRAGVADTQYF. CDR3 sequence (DNA): TGCGCCAGCAGCTGGCTAAGAGCGGGAGTGGCAGATACGCAGTATTTT.

This clone was recorded once. The J gene is TRBJ2-4, the V gene TRBV7-9, with TRBD1 matching over 10 bases. The J segment lost 8 bases and the V segment lost 1 base, leaving 5 bases of the junction unmatched. The CDR3 is 15 amino acids. Germline assignment: CDR1 SEHNR and CDR2 FQNEAQ (reference sequence). CDR3 in amino acids: CASSLGQGAYDIQYF. The CDR3 DNA follows: TGTGCCAGCAGCTTAGGACAGGGGGCCTACGACATTCAGTACTTC.

This clone has a count of ten or more. The rearrangement uses TRBV6-1 and TRBJ1-5, with no clear D. Germline V CDR1 and CDR2: MNHNS, SASEGT. The CDR3 sequence is 14 residues long. V shed 0 bases and J shed 4 bases, with 7 bases lying between them. For the CDR3, the DNA is TGTGCCAGCAGTGAAGCTGCCGGGAATCAGCCCCAGCATTTT. Amino acids: CASSEAAGNQPQHF.

This clone was seen only once. This sequence joins TRBV6-5 and TRBJ1-5; 7 positions match TRBD1. J lost 3 bases, V lost 6 bases, and 8 bases had no gene match. This CDR3 contains 15 residues. The V gene's germline CDR1 is MNHEY and CDR2 SVGAGI. CDR3 in DNA: TGTGCCAGCAGGCTCCGGGGACAGCACAATCAGCCCCAGCATTTT. Its protein is CASRLRGQHNQPQHF.

The rearrangement links TRBV30 to TRBJ2-2; the match to TRBD2 covers 7 bases. V was clipped by 5 bases and J by 6 bases; unmatched bases: 9. Germline assignment: CDR1 GTSNPN and CDR2 SVGIG (reference sequence). The CDR3 totals 14 residues. CDR3 DNA sequence: TGTGCCTGGCCCCCGGGGGGAATTCCCGGGGAGCTGTTTTTT. As protein: CAWPPGGIPGELFF.

This clone has a single count. This sequence joins TRBV7-8 and TRBJ2-1; 9 bases fit TRBD2. CDR3 length: 17 residues. Germline values: CDR1 SGHVS, CDR2 FQNEAQ. V shed 7 bases and J 5 bases; nucleotides not matched to a gene: 15. The CDR3: CASIVRRGGDNNNEQFF. The CDR3 DNA reads TGTGCCAGCATCGTTAGGCGGGGGGGGGACAACAACAATGAGCAGTTCTTC. Combining the CDR3 with reference TRBV7-8 and TRBJ2-1 gives the whole variable domain GAGVSQSPRYKVAKRGQDVALRCDPISGHVSLFWYQQALGQGPEFLTYFQNEAQLDKSGLPSDRFFAERPEGSVSTLKIQRTQQEDSAVYLCASIVRRGGDNNNEQFFGPGTRLTVL.

This CDR3 reads CASSHWEGGSSYNEQFF. In nucleotides, the CDR3 is TGTGCCAGCAGCCACTGGGAGGGGGGGAGCTCCTACAATGAGCAGTTCTTC. The chain is built from TRBV3-1 (or the pseudogene TRBV3-2) and TRBJ2-1; weak D call: TRBD2 (7 bases). V was clipped by 3 bases and J by 0 bases, with 15 bases between them. In germline, CDR1 is LGHDT, CDR2 YNNKEL (reference sequence). The length of the CDR3 is 17 residues.

The gene calls are TRBV19 and TRBJ1-1; D is perhaps TRBD1 (6 bases). The V and J ends lost 0 bases and 4 bases respectively, with 12 bases between them. The CDR3 runs to 15 residues. CDR1 LNHDA and CDR2 SQIVND come from the germline V gene (reference sequence). The CDR3 nucleotides are TGTGCCAGTAGTATAGATCGAGGGGGAAGCACTGAAGCTTTCTTT. Translating gives CASSIDRGGSTEAFF.

The gene calls are TRBV5-8 and TRBJ1-1, with D possibly TRBD1 on 5 matching bases. V lost 2 bases to trimming and J lost 0 bases, with 11 bases between them. Germline V lookup: CDR1 SGHTS, CDR2 YDEGEE. This CDR3 spans 15 amino acids. The chain's CDR3 is CASSLKRGMNTEAFF. CDR3 bases: TGTGCCAGCAGCTTAAAAAGGGGCATGAACACTGAAGCTTTCTTT.

The chain is built from TRBV12-3 or TRBV12-4 and TRBJ1-4; TRBD1 matches 9 bases. CDR3 length equals 13 residues. J lost 8 bases, V lost 6 bases, and 4 bases had no gene match. DNA of the CDR3: TGTGCCAGCAGACAGGGGGCGCGGGAAAAACTGTTTTTT. Residues: CASRQGAREKLFF.

The CDR3 here is CASSPGTSQETQYF. The CDR3 nucleotides are TGTGCCAGCAGCCCAGGGACTAGCCAAGAGACCCAGTACTTC. The chain employs TRBV5-4 and TRBJ2-5; 8 nucleotides line up with TRBD2. The CDR3 has 14 amino acids. V was clipped by 4 bases and J by 1 base; unmatched bases: 3. The germline V gene encodes CDR1 SGHNT and CDR2 YYREEE (reference sequence).

In this sample, this clone turned up once. This rearrangement joins TRBV10-3 to TRBJ2-3, with TRBD2 identical over 9 bases. The CDR3 has 16 residues. Germline V gives CDR1 ENHRY, CDR2 SYGVKD. The V gene end was trimmed by 6 bases and the J gene end by 2 bases; junction bases not matched to a gene: 9. For the CDR3, the DNA is TGTGCCATCAGAAATAGCGGGAGTACCACCACAGATACGCAGTATTTT. This translates into CAIRNSGSTTTDTQYF.

J is TRBJ2-1 and V is TRBV14, with D unclear. Germline V gene lookup returns CDR1 SGHDN and CDR2 FVKESK. V dropped 3 bases and J dropped 1 base, with 10 bases sitting between them. This CDR3 is 15 amino acids long. CDR3 DNA: TGTGCCAGCAGCCAGCACAACCCTTCCTACAATGAGCAGTTCTTC. It translates to CASSQHNPSYNEQFF. Drawing the rest from reference TRBV14 and TRBJ2-1, the complete variable domain is EAGVTQFPSHSVIEKGQTVTLRCDPISGHDNLYWYRRVMGKEIKFLLHFVKESKQDESGMPNNRFLAERTGGTYSTLKVQPAELEDSGVYFCASSQHNPSYNEQFFGPGTRLTVL.

The chain recombines TRBV7-9 with TRBJ1-2, with a possible D match to TRBD1 (5 bases). Germline V gene data show CDR1 as SEHNR and CDR2 as FQNEAQ (reference sequence). V lost 0 bases, J lost 2 bases, and 7 bases lay in between. CDR3 length: 14 amino acids. For the CDR3, the DNA is TGTGCCAGCAGCTTAGCTGGGGCGAACTATGGCTACACCTTC. This encodes CASSLAGANYGYTF.

The chain is built from TRBV3-1 (or the pseudogene TRBV3-2) and TRBJ2-2; TRBD2 matches at 12 bases. Germline V gene lookup returns CDR1 LGHDT and CDR2 YNNKEL (reference sequence). After removal of 4 bases from V and 1 base from J, the junction contained 13 bases not matched to a gene. This CDR3 has 20 residues. CDR3 DNA: TGTGCCAGCAGCCGCGGACTAGCGGGATCTCATCAAGTGAACACCGGGGAGCTGTTTTTT. Residues: CASSRGLAGSHQVNTGELFF.

The CDR3 region has the DNA TGCGCCAGCAGCCTGACCGGGACAGGGCCCCAAGAGACCCAGTACTTC. The encoded protein is CASSLTGTGPQETQYF. This chain joins TRBV5-1 and TRBJ2-5; 9 bases align to TRBD1. The germline V gene encodes CDR1 SGHRS and CDR2 YFSETQ. The CDR3 length is 16 residues. J was trimmed by 1 base and V by 4 bases; bases with no gene match: 8. Full variable domain (remainder filled in from reference TRBV5-1 and TRBJ2-5): KAGVTQTPRYLIKTRGQQVTLSCSPISGHRSVSWYQQTPGQGLQFLFEYFSETQRNKGNFPGRFSGRQFSNSRSEMNVSTLELGDSALYLCASSLTGTGPQETQYFGPGTRLLVL.

The rearrangement uses TRBV27 and TRBJ2-1; TRBD2 matches 9 bases. The V gene's germline CDR1 is MNHEY and CDR2 SMNVEV (reference sequence). CDR3 size: 13 residues. After removal of 6 bases from V and 5 bases from J, the junction contained 2 bases not matched to a gene. DNA of the CDR3: TGTGCCAGCAGGACTAGCGGAAACAATGAGCAGTTCTTC. It codes for CASRTSGNNEQFF.

This chain uses TRBV18 with TRBJ2-2, with D maybe TRBD2 (6 bases). CDR3 length equals 14 residues. Trimming took 5 bases from V and 5 from J, leaving 12 bases between them. CDR1 and CDR2 (germline): KGHSH, LQKENI. CDR3 sequence reads: CASSRPEGTGELFF. The CDR3 bases are TGTGCCAGCTCAAGGCCGGAGGGGACCGGGGAGCTGTTTTTT. Complete variable domain (other parts from reference TRBV18 and TRBJ2-2): NAGVMQNPRHLVRRRGQEARLRCSPMKGHSHVYWYRQLPEEGLKFMVYLQKENIIDESGMPKERFSAEFPKEGPSILRIQQVVRGDSAAYFCASSRPEGTGELFFGEGSRLTVL.

The chain's CDR3 is CASSLVETGAFHEQYF. The CDR3 DNA reads as TGTGCCAGCAGCTTAGTCGAGACAGGGGCGTTCCACGAGCAGTACTTC. The V call is TRBV11-2, the J call TRBJ2-7; 8 bases align to TRBD1. Germline CDR1 reads SGHAT; CDR2 reads FQNNGV. The CDR3 sequence is 16 residues long. V trimming: 1 base; J trimming: 5 bases; junction bases outside the gene matches: 10.

This sequence joins TRBV1 and TRBJ2-4; TRBD1 reflects the table's D call only, with no check against the DNA. TRBV1 is noted as a pseudogene. The CDR3 runs 14 residues. In nucleotides, the CDR3 is TGCACCAGCAGCCATTGGCTAGCCAAAAACATTCAGTACTTC. Its protein is CTSSHWLAKNIQYF.